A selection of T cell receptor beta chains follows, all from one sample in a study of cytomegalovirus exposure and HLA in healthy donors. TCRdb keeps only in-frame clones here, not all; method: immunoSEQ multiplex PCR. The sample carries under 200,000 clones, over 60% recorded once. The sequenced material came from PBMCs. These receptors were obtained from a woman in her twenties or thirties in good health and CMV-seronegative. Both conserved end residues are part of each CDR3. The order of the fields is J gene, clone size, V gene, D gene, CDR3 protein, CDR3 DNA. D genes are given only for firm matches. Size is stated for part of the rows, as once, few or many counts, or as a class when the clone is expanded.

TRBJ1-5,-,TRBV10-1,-,CASSEEQGVSQPQHF,TGCGCCAGCAGTGAGGAGCAGGGCGTAAGTCAGCCCCAGCATTTT
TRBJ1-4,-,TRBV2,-,CASTKALREKLFF,TGTGCCAGCACCAAAGCACTTCGGGAAAAACTGTTTTTT
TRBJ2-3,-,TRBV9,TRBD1,CASSVGGQGYTDTQYF,TGTGCCAGCAGCGTAGGGGGACAGGGATACACAGATACGCAGTATTTT
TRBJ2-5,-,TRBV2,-,CASRATGSGETQYF,TGTGCCAGCAGGGCGACAGGGAGCGGGGAGACCCAGTACTTC
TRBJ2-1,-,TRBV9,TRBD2,CASSPGGGAYNEQFF,TGTGCCAGCAGCCCGGGGGGAGGGGCCTACAATGAGCAGTTCTTC
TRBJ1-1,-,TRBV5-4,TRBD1,CASSWRDRGQTEAFF,TGTGCCAGCAGCTGGCGGGACAGGGGGCAAACTGAAGCTTTCTTT
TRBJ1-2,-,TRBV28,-,CASSVGRLYGYTF,TGTGCCAGCAGTGTGGGGCGGTTGTATGGCTACACCTTC
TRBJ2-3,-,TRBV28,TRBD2,CASSPGGTSTDTQYF,TGTGCCAGCAGTCCCGGGGGGACGAGCACAGATACGCAGTATTTT
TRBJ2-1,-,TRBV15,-,CATSRGWPGKTHEQFF,TGTGCCACCAGCAGAGGATGGCCCGGGAAAACCCATGAGCAGTTCTTC
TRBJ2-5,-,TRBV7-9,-,CASSLLRETQYF,TGTGCCAGCAGCTTATTGCGGGAGACCCAGTACTTC
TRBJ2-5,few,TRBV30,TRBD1,CAGTGTGGQTQYF,TGTGCCGGAACAGGGACAGGGGGCCAGACCCAGTACTTC
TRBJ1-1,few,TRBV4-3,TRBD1,CASSQEQGGVEAFF,TGCGCCAGCAGCCAAGAACAGGGGGGGGTCGAAGCTTTCTTT
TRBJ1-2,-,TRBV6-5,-,CASSYSPTTPGYTF,TGTGCCAGCAGTTACTCACCGACAACTCCTGGCTACACCTTC
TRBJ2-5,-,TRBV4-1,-,CASSQEKVAEVLGEQYF,TGCGCCAGCAGCCAAGAAAAGGTAGCGGAGGTTCTGGGGGAGCAGTACTTC
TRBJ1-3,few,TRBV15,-,CATSRDQVGSGNTIYF,TGTGCCACCAGCAGAGATCAAGTCGGCTCTGGAAACACCATATATTTT
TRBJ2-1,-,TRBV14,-,CASSQEVGQTTYGEQFF,TGTGCCAGCAGCCAAGAAGTTGGGCAGACGACCTACGGTGAGCAGTTCTTC
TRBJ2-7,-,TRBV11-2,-,CASSDAAGQKPYEQYF,TGTGCCAGCAGCGACGCCGCTGGACAGAAACCTTACGAGCAGTACTTC
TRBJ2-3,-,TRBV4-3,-,CASSRTATPEPDTQYF,TGCGCCAGCAGCCGGACAGCTACACCTGAACCAGATACGCAGTATTTT
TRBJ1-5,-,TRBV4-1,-,CASSRQGGSNQPQHF,TGCGCCAGCAGCCGTCAGGGAGGTAGCAATCAGCCCCAGCATTTT
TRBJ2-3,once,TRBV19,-,CASTSDGTDTQYF,TGTGCCAGTACTAGCGACGGCACAGATACGCAGTATTTT
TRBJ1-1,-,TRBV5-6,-,CASSFRGAGREAFF,TGTGCCAGCAGCTTTCGGGGGGCGGGCAGGGAAGCTTTCTTT
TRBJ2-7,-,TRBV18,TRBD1,CASSPGQGGEQYF,TGTGCCAGCTCACCGGGACAGGGGGGCGAGCAGTACTTC
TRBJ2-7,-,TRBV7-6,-,CASGLARDFEQYF,TGTGCCAGCGGCTTAGCGAGGGACTTCGAGCAGTACTTC
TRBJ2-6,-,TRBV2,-,CASSEIEGRRSGANVLTF,TGTGCCAGCAGTGAGATCGAGGGCCGGCGCTCTGGGGCCAACGTCCTGACTTTC
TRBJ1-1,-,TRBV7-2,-,CASGQQRNTEAFF,TGTGCCAGTGGGCAACAGAGGAACACTGAAGCTTTCTTT
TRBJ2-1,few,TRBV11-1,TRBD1,CASSESGQGLNEQFF,TGTGCCAGCAGCGAGTCGGGACAGGGCCTCAATGAGCAGTTCTTC
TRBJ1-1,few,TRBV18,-,CASSPDSSMNTEAFF,TGTGCCAGCTCTCCGGACAGTTCTATGAACACTGAAGCTTTCTTT
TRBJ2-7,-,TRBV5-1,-,CASSLGRPLRQGLWEQYF,TGCGCCAGCAGCTTGGGCCGACCCCTGAGACAGGGACTCTGGGAGCAGTACTTC
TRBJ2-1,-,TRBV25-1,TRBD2,CASSESGTSGGSYNEQFF,TGTGCCAGCAGTGAATCAGGGACTAGCGGGGGGTCCTACAATGAGCAGTTCTTC
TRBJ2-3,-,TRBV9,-,CASSVGEDTQYF,TGTGCCAGCAGCGTAGGCGAAGATACGCAGTATTTT
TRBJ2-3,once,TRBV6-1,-,CASSESADTQYF,TGTGCCAGCAGTGAATCCGCGGATACGCAGTATTTT
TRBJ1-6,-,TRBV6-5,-,CASRQNNSPLHF,TGTGCCAGCAGACAGAATAATTCACCCCTCCACTTT
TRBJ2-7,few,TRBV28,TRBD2,CASSSPQLILAGDEQYF,TGTGCCAGCAGTTCGCCCCAACTCATACTAGCGGGAGACGAGCAGTACTTC
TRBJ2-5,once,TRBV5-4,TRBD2,CASSSRAGGPREQYF,TGTGCCAGCAGCTCCCGAGCGGGAGGGCCTCGGGAGCAGTACTTC
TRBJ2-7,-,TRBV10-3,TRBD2,CAISGRLAGVYEQYF,TGTGCCATCAGTGGGAGGCTAGCGGGAGTCTACGAGCAGTACTTC
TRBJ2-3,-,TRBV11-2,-,CASSFMGESTDTQYF,TGTGCCAGCAGCTTTATGGGAGAGAGCACAGATACGCAGTATTTT
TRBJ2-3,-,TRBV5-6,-,CASSLSGINTDTQYF,TGTGCCAGCAGCTTGTCCGGGATCAACACAGATACGCAGTATTTT
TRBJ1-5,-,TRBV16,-,CASSLDRHNQPQHF,TGTGCCAGCAGCCTTGACAGACACAATCAGCCCCAGCATTTT
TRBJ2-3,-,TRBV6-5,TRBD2,CASTVAGGLEDTQYF,TGTGCCAGCACTGTAGCGGGGGGGTTGGAAGATACGCAGTATTTT
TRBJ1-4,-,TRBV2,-,CASRTGRDEKLFF,TGTGCCAGCAGGACAGGCCGAGATGAAAAACTGTTTTTT
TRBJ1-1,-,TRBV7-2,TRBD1,CASSPSTGGTEAFF,TGTGCCAGCAGCCCTTCGACAGGGGGGACTGAAGCTTTCTTT
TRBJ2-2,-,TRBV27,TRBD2,CASSLGGGSGELFF,TGTGCCAGCAGTTTGGGGGGGGGATCCGGGGAGCTGTTTTTT
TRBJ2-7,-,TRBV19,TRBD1,CASSLGQGYEQYF,TGTGCCAGTAGTTTGGGACAGGGATACGAGCAGTACTTC
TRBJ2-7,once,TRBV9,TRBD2,CASSVGSGGYEQYF,TGTGCCAGCAGCGTCGGGAGCGGGGGATACGAGCAGTACTTC
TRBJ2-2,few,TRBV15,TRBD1,CATSSPGHGTGAITGELFF,TGTGCCACCAGCAGTCCCGGGCATGGGACAGGGGCCATCACCGGGGAGCTGTTTTTT
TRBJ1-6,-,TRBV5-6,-,CASSLVGTSLHF,TGTGCCAGCAGCTTGGTTGGCACCTCCCTCCACTTT
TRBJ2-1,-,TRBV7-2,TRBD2,CASSLDERGSYNEQFF,TGTGCCAGCAGCTTAGACGAGCGGGGGTCCTACAATGAGCAGTTCTTC
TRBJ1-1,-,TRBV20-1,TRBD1,CSARRTGEVFF,TGCAGTGCTAGAAGGACAGGGGAAGTTTTCTTT
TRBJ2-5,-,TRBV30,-,CAWSLSGTQYF,TGTGCCTGGAGTCTTAGTGGGACCCAGTACTTC
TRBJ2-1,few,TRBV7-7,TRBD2,CASSESGGADEQFF,TGTGCCAGCTCGGAGAGCGGGGGGGCTGATGAGCAGTTCTTC
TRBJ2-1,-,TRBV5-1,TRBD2,CASSFSGSGNEQFF,TGCGCCAGCAGCTTTAGCGGGAGTGGTAATGAGCAGTTCTTC
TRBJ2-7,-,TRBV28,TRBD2,CASSGLAPTYEQYF,TGTGCCAGCAGCGGACTAGCGCCTACCTACGAGCAGTACTTC
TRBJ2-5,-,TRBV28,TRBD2,CASSFLAGGNPQETQYF,TGTGCCAGCAGTTTCCTAGCGGGGGGCAACCCCCAAGAGACCCAGTACTTC
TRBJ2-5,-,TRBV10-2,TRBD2,CATGLAGVEAETQYF,TGCGCCACCGGACTAGCGGGAGTAGAGGCGGAGACCCAGTACTTC
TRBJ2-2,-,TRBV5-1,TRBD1,CASSLRTGDPGELFF,TGCGCCAGCAGCCTGAGGACAGGGGATCCCGGGGAGCTGTTTTTT